This T cell receptor (beta chain) originates from a study of blood T cells in healthy people across ages. Overall study results and limits: Age advanced and TCR beta diversity per million T cells fell, roughly linearly.

About this clonotype itself: As yet, its antigen is unknown.

Extractions gave at least 5.5 micrograms of total RNA per sample. The germline gives CDR1 SQVTM, CDR2 ANQGSEA. V was cut by 3 bases and J by 11 bases, with 19 bases left in between. The CDR3 covers 13 residues. Using a J-beta primer mix together with a sample-barcoded 5' primer, a second PCR was run for about 6 to 12 cycles. Template switching added a 12-random-nucleotide identifier to every cDNA molecule. TCRdb passed the 5' RACE reads through MiXCR, listing each CDR3 protein once. Seen here are about 1.8 million distinct CDR3 sequences, roughly 52% observed once, and the top ten hold over 2%. The gene calls are TRBV29-1 and TRBJ2-5; D is tentatively TRBD1 or TRBD2 (5 bases each). The TCR sequence derives from a woman in her thirties or forties in good health. Sequenced sample: blood. The CDR3 reads CSVDRRDGNEQYF. DNA of the CDR3: TGCAGCGTTGACCGCAGGGACGGCAATGAGCAGTACTTC. Full variable domain (remainder filled in from reference TRBV29-1 and TRBJ2-5): SAVISQKPSRDICQRGTSLTIQCQVDSQVTMMFWYRQQPGQSLTLIATANQGSEATYESGFVIDKFPISRPNLTFSTLTVSNMSPEDSSIYLCSVDRRDGNEQYFGPGTRLLVL.